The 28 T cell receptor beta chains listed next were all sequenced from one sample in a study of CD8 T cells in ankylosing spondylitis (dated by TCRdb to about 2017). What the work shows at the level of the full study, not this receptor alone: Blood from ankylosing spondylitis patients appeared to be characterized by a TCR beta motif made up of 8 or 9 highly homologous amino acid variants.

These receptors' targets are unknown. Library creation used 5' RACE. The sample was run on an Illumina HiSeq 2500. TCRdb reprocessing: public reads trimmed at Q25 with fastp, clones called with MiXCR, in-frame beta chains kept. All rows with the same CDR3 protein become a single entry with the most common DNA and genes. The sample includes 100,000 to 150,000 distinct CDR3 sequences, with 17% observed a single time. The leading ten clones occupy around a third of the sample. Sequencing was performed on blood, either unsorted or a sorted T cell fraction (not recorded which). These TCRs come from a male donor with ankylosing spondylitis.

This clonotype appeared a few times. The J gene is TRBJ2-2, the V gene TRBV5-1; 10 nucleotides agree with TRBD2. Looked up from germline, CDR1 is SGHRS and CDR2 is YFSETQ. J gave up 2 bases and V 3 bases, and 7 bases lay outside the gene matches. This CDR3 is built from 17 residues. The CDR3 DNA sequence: TGCGCCAGCAGCTCAACACTAGCGGGACATAACACCGGGGAGCTGTTTTTT. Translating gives CASSSTLAGHNTGELFF.

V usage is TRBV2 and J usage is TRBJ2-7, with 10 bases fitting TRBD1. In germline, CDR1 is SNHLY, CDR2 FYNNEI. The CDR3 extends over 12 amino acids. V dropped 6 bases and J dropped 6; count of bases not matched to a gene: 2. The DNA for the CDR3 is TGTGCCAGCAGCGGGGACAGGGGCGAGCAGTACTTC. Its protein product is CASSGDRGEQYF.

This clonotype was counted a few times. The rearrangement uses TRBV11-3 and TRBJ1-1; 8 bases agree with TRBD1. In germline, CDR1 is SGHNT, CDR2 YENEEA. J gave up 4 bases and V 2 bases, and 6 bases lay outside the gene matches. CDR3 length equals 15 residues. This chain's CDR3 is CASSLTNTGGTEAFF. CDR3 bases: TGTGCCAGCAGCTTAACCAATACAGGGGGCACTGAAGCTTTCTTT.

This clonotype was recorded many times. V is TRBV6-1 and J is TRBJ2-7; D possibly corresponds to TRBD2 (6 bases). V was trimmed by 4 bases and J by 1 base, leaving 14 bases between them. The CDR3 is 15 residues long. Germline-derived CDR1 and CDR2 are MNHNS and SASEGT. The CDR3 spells CASSGGLRGSYEQYF. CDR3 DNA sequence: TGTGCCAGCAGTGGGGGACTCCGAGGGTCCTACGAGCAGTACTTC.

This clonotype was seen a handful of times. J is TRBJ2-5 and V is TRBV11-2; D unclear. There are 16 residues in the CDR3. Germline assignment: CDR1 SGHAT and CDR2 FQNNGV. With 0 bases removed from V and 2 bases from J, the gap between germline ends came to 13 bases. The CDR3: CASSLELGMGQETQYF. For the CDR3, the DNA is TGTGCCAGCAGCTTAGAACTGGGGATGGGACAAGAGACCCAGTACTTC.

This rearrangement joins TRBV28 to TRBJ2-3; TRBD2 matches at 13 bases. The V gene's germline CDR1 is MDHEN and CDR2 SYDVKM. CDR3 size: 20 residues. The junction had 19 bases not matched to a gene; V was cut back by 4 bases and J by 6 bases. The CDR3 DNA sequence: TGTGCCAGCAGTTCCCGGACTAGCGGGAGTCAAGTTGGTCGGTTGGATACGCAGTATTTT. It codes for CASSSRTSGSQVGRLDTQYF.

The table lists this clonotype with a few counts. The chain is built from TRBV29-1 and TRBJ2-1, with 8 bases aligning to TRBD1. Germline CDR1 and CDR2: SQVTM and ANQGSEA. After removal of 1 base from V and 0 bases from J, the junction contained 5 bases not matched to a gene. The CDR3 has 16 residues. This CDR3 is CSVEARTGSSYNEQFF. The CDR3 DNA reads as TGCAGCGTTGAAGCGCGGACAGGGAGCTCCTACAATGAGCAGTTCTTC.

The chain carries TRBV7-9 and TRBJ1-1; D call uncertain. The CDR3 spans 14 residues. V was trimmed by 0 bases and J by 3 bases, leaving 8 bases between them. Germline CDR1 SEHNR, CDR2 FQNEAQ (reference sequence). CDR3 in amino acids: CASSLALEDTEAFF. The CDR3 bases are TGTGCCAGCAGCTTAGCGCTGGAGGACACTGAAGCTTTCTTT.

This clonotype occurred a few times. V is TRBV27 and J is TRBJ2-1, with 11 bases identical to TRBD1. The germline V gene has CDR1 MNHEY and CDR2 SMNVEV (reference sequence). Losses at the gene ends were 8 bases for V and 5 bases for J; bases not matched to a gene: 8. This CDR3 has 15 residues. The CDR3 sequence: CASCFSGQGDNEQFF. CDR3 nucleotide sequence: TGTGCCAGCTGCTTCTCGGGACAGGGGGACAATGAGCAGTTCTTC.

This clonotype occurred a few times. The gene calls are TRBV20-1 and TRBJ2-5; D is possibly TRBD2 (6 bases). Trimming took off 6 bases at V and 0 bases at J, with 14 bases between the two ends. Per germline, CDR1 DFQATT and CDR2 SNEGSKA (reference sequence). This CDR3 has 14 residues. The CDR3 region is CSARTRGYQETQYF. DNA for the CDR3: TGCAGTGCCAGGACCCGGGGGTACCAAGAGACCCAGTACTTC.

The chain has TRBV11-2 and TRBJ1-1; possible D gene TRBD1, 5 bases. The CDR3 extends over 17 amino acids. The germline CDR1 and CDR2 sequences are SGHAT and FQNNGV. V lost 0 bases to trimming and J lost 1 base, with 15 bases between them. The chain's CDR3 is CASSLDYRQIANTEAFF. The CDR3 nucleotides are TGTGCCAGCAGCTTAGATTACAGGCAAATAGCGAACACTGAAGCTTTCTTT.

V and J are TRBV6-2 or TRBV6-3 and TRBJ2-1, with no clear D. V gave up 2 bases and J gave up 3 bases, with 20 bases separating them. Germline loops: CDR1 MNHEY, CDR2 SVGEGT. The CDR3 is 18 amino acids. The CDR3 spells CASSYLESSKMVYNEQFF. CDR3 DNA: TGTGCCAGCAGTTACCTCGAGTCTAGTAAAATGGTCTACAATGAGCAGTTCTTC.

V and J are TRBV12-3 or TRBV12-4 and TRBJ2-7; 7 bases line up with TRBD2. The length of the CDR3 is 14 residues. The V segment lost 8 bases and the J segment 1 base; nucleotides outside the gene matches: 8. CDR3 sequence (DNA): TGTGCCAGCGGGAGGGGCCAGACTTCCTACGAGCAGTACTTC. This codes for CASGRGQTSYEQYF.

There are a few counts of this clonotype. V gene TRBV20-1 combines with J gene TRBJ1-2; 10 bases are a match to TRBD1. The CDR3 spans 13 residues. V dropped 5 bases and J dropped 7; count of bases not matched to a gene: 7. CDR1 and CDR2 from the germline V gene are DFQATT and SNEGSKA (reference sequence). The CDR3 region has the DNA TGCAGTGCTGACCCTCGGACAGGGGGTGGCTACACCTTC. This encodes CSADPRTGGGYTF.

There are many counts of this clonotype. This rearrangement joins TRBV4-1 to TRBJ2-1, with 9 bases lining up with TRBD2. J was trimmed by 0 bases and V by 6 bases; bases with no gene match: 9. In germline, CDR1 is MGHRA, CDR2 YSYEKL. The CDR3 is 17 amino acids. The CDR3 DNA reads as TGCGCCAGCAGTTATATAGCGGGAGAGAGCTCCTACAATGAGCAGTTCTTC. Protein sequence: CASSYIAGESSYNEQFF.

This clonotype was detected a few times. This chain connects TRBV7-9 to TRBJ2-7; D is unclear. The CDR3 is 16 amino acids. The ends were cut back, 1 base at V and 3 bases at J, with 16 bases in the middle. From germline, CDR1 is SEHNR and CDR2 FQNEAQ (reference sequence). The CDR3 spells CASSLEWTPMDYEQYF. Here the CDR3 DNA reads TGTGCCAGCAGCTTAGAATGGACCCCCATGGACTACGAGCAGTACTTC.

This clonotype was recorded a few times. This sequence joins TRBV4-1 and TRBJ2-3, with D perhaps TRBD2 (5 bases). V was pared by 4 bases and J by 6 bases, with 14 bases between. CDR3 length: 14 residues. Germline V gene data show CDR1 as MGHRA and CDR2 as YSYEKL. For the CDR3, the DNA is TGCGCCAGCAGCCTGCGAGGGAGACCCGATACGCAGTATTTT. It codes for CASSLRGRPDTQYF.

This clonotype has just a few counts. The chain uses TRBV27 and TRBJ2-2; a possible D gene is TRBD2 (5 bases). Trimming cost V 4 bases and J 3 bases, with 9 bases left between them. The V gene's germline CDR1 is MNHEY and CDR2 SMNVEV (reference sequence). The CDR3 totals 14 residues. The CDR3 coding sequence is TGTGCCAGCAGTTCCGGGGTGGACACCGGGGAGCTGTTTTTT. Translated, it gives CASSSGVDTGELFF.

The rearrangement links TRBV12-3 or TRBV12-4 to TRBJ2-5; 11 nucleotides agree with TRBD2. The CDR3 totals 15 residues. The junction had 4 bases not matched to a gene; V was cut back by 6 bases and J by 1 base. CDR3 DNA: TGTGCCAGCAGCCAGACTAGCGGGACCCAAGAGACCCAGTACTTC. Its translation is CASSQTSGTQETQYF.

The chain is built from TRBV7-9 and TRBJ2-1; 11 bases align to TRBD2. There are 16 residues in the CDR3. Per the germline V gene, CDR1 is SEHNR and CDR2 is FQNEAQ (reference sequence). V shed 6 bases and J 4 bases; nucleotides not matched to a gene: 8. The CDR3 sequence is CASRATTSGAYNEQFF. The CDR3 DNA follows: TGTGCCAGCAGGGCGACGACTAGCGGGGCGTACAATGAGCAGTTCTTC.

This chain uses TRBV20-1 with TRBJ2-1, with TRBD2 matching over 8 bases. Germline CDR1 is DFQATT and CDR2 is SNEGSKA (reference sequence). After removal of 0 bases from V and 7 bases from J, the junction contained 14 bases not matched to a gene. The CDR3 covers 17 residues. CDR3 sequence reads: CSARDLAGGRRENEQFF. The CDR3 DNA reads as TGCAGTGCTAGAGATCTTGCGGGAGGTCGGAGGGAGAATGAGCAGTTCTTC.

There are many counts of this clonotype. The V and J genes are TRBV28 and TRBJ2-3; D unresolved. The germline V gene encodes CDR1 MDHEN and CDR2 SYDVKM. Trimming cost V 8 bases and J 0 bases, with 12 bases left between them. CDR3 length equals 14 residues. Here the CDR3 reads CASSSYGSTDTQYF. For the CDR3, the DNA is TGTGCCAGCTCTTCGTATGGGAGCACAGATACGCAGTATTTT. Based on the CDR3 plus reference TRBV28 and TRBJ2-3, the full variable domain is DVKVTQSSRYLVKRTGEKVFLECVQDMDHENMFWYRQDPGLGLRLIYFSYDVKMKEKGDIPEGYSVSREKKERFSLILESASTNQTSMYLCASSSYGSTDTQYFGPGTRLTVL.

The CDR3 DNA reads as TGTGCCAGCAGTTTAGTGGGACAGGGTTTTGGGTACGAGCAGTACTTC. Translated: CASSLVGQGFGYEQYF. The chain combines TRBV28 with TRBJ2-7, with TRBD1 matching over 9 bases. This CDR3 is built from 16 residues. J was trimmed by 4 bases and V by 2 bases; bases with no gene match: 9. From germline, CDR1 is MDHEN and CDR2 SYDVKM.

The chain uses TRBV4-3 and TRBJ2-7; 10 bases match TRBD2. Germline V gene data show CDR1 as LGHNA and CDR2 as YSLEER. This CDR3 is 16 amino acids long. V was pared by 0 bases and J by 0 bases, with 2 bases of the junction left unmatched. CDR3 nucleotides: TGCGCCAGCAGCCAAGACAGACTAGCGGGCTCCTACGAGCAGTACTTC. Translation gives CASSQDRLAGSYEQYF.

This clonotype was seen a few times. The CDR3, as DNA: TGTGCCAGCAGCTTAGTAAGCGTCGGACTAGAAGCTTTCTTT. Translated, it gives CASSLVSVGLEAFF. The rearrangement uses TRBV7-8 and TRBJ1-1; no definite D call. Trimming removed 1 base at V and 8 bases at J, with 14 bases between. CDR1 and CDR2 (germline): SGHVS, FQNEAQ. The CDR3 is made up of 14 amino acids.

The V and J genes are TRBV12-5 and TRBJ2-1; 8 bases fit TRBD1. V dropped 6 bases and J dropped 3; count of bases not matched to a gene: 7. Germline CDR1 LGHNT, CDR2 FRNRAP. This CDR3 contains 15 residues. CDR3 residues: CASGPDREYYNEQFF. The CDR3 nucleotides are TGTGCTAGTGGCCCGGACAGGGAATACTACAATGAGCAGTTCTTC.

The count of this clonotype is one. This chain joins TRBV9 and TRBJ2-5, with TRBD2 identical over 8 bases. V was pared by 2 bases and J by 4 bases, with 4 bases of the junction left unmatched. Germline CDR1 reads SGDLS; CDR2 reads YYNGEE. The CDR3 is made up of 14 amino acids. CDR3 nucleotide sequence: TGTGCCAGCAGCGTGGGTCTAGCGGGAGAGACCCAGTACTTC. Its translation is CASSVGLAGETQYF.

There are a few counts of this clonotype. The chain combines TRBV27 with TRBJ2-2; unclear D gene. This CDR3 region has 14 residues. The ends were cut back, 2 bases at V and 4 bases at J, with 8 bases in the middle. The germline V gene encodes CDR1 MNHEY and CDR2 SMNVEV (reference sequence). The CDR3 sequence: CASSLRVSTGELFF. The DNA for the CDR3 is TGTGCCAGCAGTTTAAGGGTATCCACCGGGGAGCTGTTTTTT.